This T cell receptor (beta chain) was obtained from a study of blood T cell repertoires in COVID-19. Background on the study: From T cells, B-cell-depleted T cells, or PBMCs came the material, which was cDNA or gDNA.

Germline V gene lookup returns CDR1 MDHEN and CDR2 SYDVKM. The CDR3 is 17 residues long. V lost 4 bases, J lost 2 bases, and 9 bases stayed unmatched. Sequencing used immunoSEQ multiplex PCR; TCRdb keeps in-frame clones, though not all of them. Of 8,800 or so clones in the sample, around 80% are singletons; the top ten hold approximately 30%. The source is a human donor in a cohort sampled during active COVID-19. The chain carries TRBV28 and TRBJ1-5, with 9 bases that match TRBD1. Sequencing was done on a sample of peripheral blood. This chain's CDR3 is CASSWGPGTGRNQPQHF. The CDR3, as DNA: TGTGCCAGCAGTTGGGGCCCGGGGACAGGGCGCAATCAGCCCCAGCATTTT.